Each of the 14 T cell receptor beta chains below was sequenced from the same sample in a study of neurological immune-mediated disorders. One entry per CDR3 protein results from TCRdb running MiXCR on the 5' RACE reads. The sample has 50,000 to 60,000 distinct CDR3 sequences; 16% are singletons. Sequenced: PBMCs. Receptors originate from a man aged 60 to 75 in good health.

This clonotype has a count of ten or more. The chain joins TRBV4-1 to TRBJ2-1; possible D gene TRBD1, 6 bases. Per the germline V gene, CDR1 is MGHRA and CDR2 is YSYEKL. The CDR3 sequence is 15 residues long. With 1 base removed from V and 7 bases from J, the gap between germline ends came to 14 bases. Here the CDR3 reads CASSQATGNRNEQFF. Here the CDR3 DNA reads TGCGCCAGCAGCCAAGCAACAGGGAATCGGAATGAGCAGTTCTTC.

This clonotype was counted ten times or more. The chain carries TRBV5-1 and TRBJ1-1; the D gene is possibly TRBD1 (5 bases). The germline V and J ends were trimmed by 4 bases and 4 bases, with 14 bases remaining between them. Per the germline V gene, CDR1 is SGHRS and CDR2 is YFSETQ. The CDR3 sequence is 14 residues long. The CDR3 loop reads CASSATQGGTEAFF. CDR3 nucleotides: TGCGCCAGCAGCGCCACTCAGGGTGGCACTGAAGCTTTCTTT.

This clonotype was picked up many times. The CDR3 DNA follows: TGCAGTGCTACAGAGAGGTCCTACGAGCAGTACTTC. It codes for CSATERSYEQYF. This chain joins TRBV20-1 and TRBJ2-7; D is unresolved. This CDR3 spans 12 amino acids. V shed 4 bases and J shed 1 base, with 8 bases lying between them. Germline CDR1 is DFQATT and CDR2 is SNEGSKA (reference sequence).

This clonotype was observed many times. The V gene is TRBV20-1, the J gene TRBJ2-7, with 9 bases identical to TRBD2. Germline loops: CDR1 DFQATT, CDR2 SNEGSKA (reference sequence). Trimming cost V 4 bases and J 4 bases; bases outside gene matches: 20. The CDR3 is 18 residues long. CDR3 coding DNA: TGCAGTGCTACTCCGGATAGCGGGAGTTATTATACGAGGTACGAGCAGTACTTC. This sequence encodes CSATPDSGSYYTRYEQYF.

This clonotype was seen at least ten times. This chain's CDR3 is CASRSDRATGELFF. Here the CDR3 DNA reads TGTGCCAGCAGGTCAGACAGGGCGACCGGGGAGCTGTTTTTT. The chain combines TRBV12-3 or TRBV12-4 with TRBJ2-2; 7 nucleotides align to TRBD1. V dropped 6 bases and J dropped 5; count of bases not matched to a gene: 6. The CDR3 consists of 14 residues.

This clonotype showed up many times. V and J are TRBV20-1 and TRBJ2-5; 9 bases match TRBD1. The ends lost 0 bases at V and 0 bases at J; junction bases unmatched: 11. The CDR3 has 18 amino acids. Germline CDR1 and CDR2: DFQATT and SNEGSKA (reference sequence). The CDR3 region is CSARDGAARTGDQETQYF. The CDR3 DNA follows: TGCAGTGCTAGAGATGGGGCCGCTAGGACAGGGGACCAAGAGACCCAGTACTTC.

This clonotype was detected ten times or more. V and J are TRBV11-2 and TRBJ1-5, with a tentative D call TRBD1 (5 bases). V gave up 0 bases and J gave up 2 bases, with 8 bases separating them. Germline assignment: CDR1 SGHAT and CDR2 FQNNGV. CDR3 length: 15 residues. This CDR3 reads CASSLDIGGNQPQHF. For the CDR3, the DNA is TGTGCCAGCAGCTTAGATATAGGGGGCAATCAGCCCCAGCATTTT.

This clonotype occurred many times. This chain connects TRBV29-1 to TRBJ1-4; D perhaps matches TRBD1 (5 bases). Germline CDR1 reads SQVTM; CDR2 reads ANQGSEA. With 4 bases removed from V and 0 bases from J, the gap between germline ends came to 15 bases. This CDR3 comprises 16 residues. CDR3 sequence reads: CSVGGGTAATNEKLFF. The CDR3 DNA follows: TGCAGCGTTGGAGGAGGGACCGCTGCAACTAATGAAAAACTGTTTTTT.

This clonotype was detected ten times or more. The chain joins TRBV7-2 to TRBJ2-7, with 14 nucleotides matching TRBD2. This CDR3 is 15 amino acids long. Trimming took 0 bases from V and 6 from J; bases not matched to a gene: 1. Germline CDR1 reads SGHTA; CDR2 reads FQGNSA. Here the CDR3 reads CASSLAGLAGAEQYF. The CDR3 DNA follows: TGTGCCAGCAGCTTAGCGGGACTAGCGGGAGCCGAGCAGTACTTC. Supplemented by reference TRBV7-2 and TRBJ2-7, the full variable domain reads GAGVSQSPSNKVTEKGKDVELRCDPISGHTALYWYRQSLGQGLEFLIYFQGNSAPDKSGLPSDRFSAERTGGSVSTLTIQRTQQEDSAVYLCASSLAGLAGAEQYFGPGTRLTVT.

This clonotype has a count of ten or more. V and J are TRBV27 and TRBJ1-6; 7 nucleotides align to TRBD1. V dropped 5 bases and J dropped 3; count of bases not matched to a gene: 4. Looked up from germline, CDR1 is MNHEY and CDR2 is SMNVEV (reference sequence). The CDR3 runs to 15 residues. The CDR3 reads CASSPWDSYNSPLHF. CDR3 DNA sequence: TGTGCCAGCAGTCCCTGGGACAGCTATAATTCACCCCTCCACTTT.

The table lists this clonotype with many counts. The chain employs TRBV5-5 and TRBJ2-2, with TRBD1 matching 9 bases. The V gene end was trimmed by 4 bases and the J gene end by 3 bases; junction bases not matched to a gene: 10. CDR1 and CDR2 from the germline V gene are SGHKS and YYEKEE (reference sequence). This CDR3 spans 17 amino acids. The CDR3 here is CASSSNRGLGDTGELFF. The CDR3 DNA is TGTGCCAGCAGCAGCAACAGGGGGCTCGGGGACACCGGGGAGCTGTTTTTT.

This clonotype was counted many times. V gene TRBV29-1 combines with J gene TRBJ2-7, with 9 nucleotides matching TRBD2. This CDR3 spans 13 amino acids. J was trimmed by 0 bases and V by 7 bases; bases with no gene match: 4. The germline V gene has CDR1 SQVTM and CDR2 ANQGSEA. This chain's CDR3 is CSAEAGGSYEQYF. Written as DNA, the CDR3 is TGCAGCGCAGAAGCGGGGGGCTCCTACGAGCAGTACTTC.

This clonotype was found many times. The rearrangement uses TRBV12-3 or TRBV12-4 and TRBJ1-1; D not resolved. There are 11 residues in the CDR3. Trimming stripped 3 bases from V and 8 bases from J, with 7 bases between. The CDR3 bases are TGTGCCAGCAGTTTTCTTAGGGAAGCTTTCTTT. Residues: CASSFLREAFF.

Many counts were recorded for this clonotype. This rearrangement joins TRBV24-1 to TRBJ2-5; D is possibly TRBD1 or TRBD2 (6 bases each). CDR3 length equals 16 residues. CDR1 is KGHDR and CDR2 is SFDVKD in the germline V gene. The germline V and J ends were trimmed by 0 bases and 5 bases, with 15 bases remaining between them. The CDR3 DNA is TGTGCCACCAGTGATTTGGGATCCGGGGGCGGGGAGACCCAGTACTTC. Translation gives CATSDLGSGGGETQYF.